Below, 24 T cell receptor beta chains from the same sample are listed, as sequenced in a study of CD8 T cells in Susac syndrome. RNA in amounts of 0.5 to 1 ug was reverse transcribed with random hexamers. From the immunoSEQ multiplex PCR reads, TCRdb called clonotypes with MiXCR, one entry per CDR3 protein. The sample shows approximately 110,000 distinct CDR3 sequences, 80% to 95% of them seen only once. Sequencing used CD8+ T cells from PBMCs. The receptor source for this set is a human donor with multiple sclerosis.

The chain employs TRBV3-1 and TRBJ1-3; D unresolved. This CDR3 has 14 residues. Trimming cost V 4 bases and J 0 bases, with 7 bases left between them. The V gene's germline CDR1 is LGHDT and CDR2 YNNKEL (reference sequence). The CDR3 loop is CASSRPDSGNTIYF. As DNA, the CDR3 is TGTGCCAGCAGCCGACCAGACTCTGGAAACACCATATATTTT. Full variable domain (rest looked up from reference TRBV3-1 and TRBJ1-3): DTAVSQTPKYLVTQMGNDKSIKCEQNLGHDTMYWYKQDSKKFLKIMFSYNNKELIINETVPNRFSPKSPDKAHLNLHINSLELGDSAVYFCASSRPDSGNTIYFGEGSWLTVV.

The V call is TRBV25-1, the J call TRBJ1-1, with 9 bases matching TRBD1. The CDR3 contains 18 residues. Germline loops: CDR1 MGHDK, CDR2 SYGVNS. Trimming removed 6 bases from V and 0 bases from J; junction bases left unmatched: 14. The CDR3 region is CASRNRGRLGTMNTEAFF. As DNA, the CDR3 is TGTGCCAGCAGAAACAGGGGGCGGCTGGGGACAATGAACACTGAAGCTTTCTTT.

CDR3 sequence reads: CASSQDREGVIGYTF. For the CDR3, the DNA is TGCGCCAGCAGCCAAGATCGCGAGGGAGTGATTGGCTACACCTTC. The chain is built from TRBV4-1 and TRBJ1-2; D remains unclear. The CDR3 is made up of 15 amino acids. Germline V CDR1 and CDR2: MGHRA, YSYEKL. Trimming took off 0 bases at V and 7 bases at J, with 15 bases between the two ends.

V is TRBV24-1 and J is TRBJ2-1; TRBD2 aligns across 7 bases. This CDR3 is built from 15 residues. The germline V gene has CDR1 KGHDR and CDR2 SFDVKD. Trimming at V came to 2 bases and at J to 8 bases, leaving 8 bases not matched to a gene. The CDR3 loop is CATSDSWAGVDEQFF. The CDR3 DNA reads TGTGCCACCAGTGATTCATGGGCGGGAGTCGATGAGCAGTTCTTC.

This chain joins TRBV12-3 or TRBV12-4 and TRBJ1-2; D gene uncertain. This CDR3 is built from 15 residues. Trimming cost V 6 bases and J 2 bases, with 16 bases left between them. In DNA, the CDR3 is TGTGCCAGCAGCCCGACCGTTACCAACAACTATGGCTACACCTTC. Protein: CASSPTVTNNYGYTF.

The genes are TRBV13 and TRBJ2-2; D unclear. Trimming pared 3 bases from V and 5 bases from J, leaving 4 bases between. The CDR3 is made up of 12 amino acids. CDR1 and CDR2 from the germline V gene are PRHDT and FYEKMQ (reference sequence). The CDR3 loop is CASSFGTGELFF. CDR3 nucleotides: TGTGCCAGCAGCTTCGGGACCGGGGAGCTGTTTTTT.

The chain uses TRBV5-1 and TRBJ2-7; the D call may be TRBD1 or TRBD2 (5 bases each). Germline lookup yields CDR1 SGHRS and CDR2 YFSETQ. The CDR3 runs 13 residues. The V end was cut by 5 bases, the J end by 5 bases, with 14 bases between. As DNA, the CDR3 is TGCGCCAGCAGTCTAGGGGATAGCGACGAGCAGTACTTC. Translating gives CASSLGDSDEQYF. The entire variable domain, with the rest obtained from reference TRBV5-1 and TRBJ2-7, is as follows: KAGVTQTPRYLIKTRGQQVTLSCSPISGHRSVSWYQQTPGQGLQFLFEYFSETQRNKGNFPGRFSGRQFSNSRSEMNVSTLELGDSALYLCASSLGDSDEQYFGPGTRLTVT.

V usage is TRBV29-1 and J usage is TRBJ2-7; 9 bases map to TRBD1. Germline assignment: CDR1 SQVTM and CDR2 ANQGSEA. The CDR3 extends over 13 amino acids. With V trimmed by 6 bases and J by 7 bases, 10 bases remained unmatched. CDR3 loop: CSVHYRGRSEQYF. The CDR3 nucleotides read TGCAGCGTCCATTACAGGGGGCGGTCGGAGCAGTACTTC.

J is TRBJ2-4 and V is TRBV18; 13 positions match TRBD2. Looked up from germline, CDR1 is KGHSH and CDR2 is LQKENI. V lost 3 bases and J lost 5; bases outside the gene matches: 7. The CDR3 is 17 residues long. CDR3 protein: CASSPGLAGEFENIQYF. The DNA for the CDR3 is TGTGCCAGCTCACCCGGACTAGCGGGAGAGTTCGAAAACATTCAGTACTTC.

V is TRBV27 and J is TRBJ2-1, with 8 bases lining up with TRBD2. The length of the CDR3 is 15 residues. CDR1 is MNHEY and CDR2 is SMNVEV in the germline V gene (reference sequence). V lost 6 bases to trimming and J lost 4 bases; unmatched junction nucleotides: 8. CDR3 residues: CASSERESLYNEQFF. CDR3 nucleotides: TGTGCCAGCAGCGAGCGGGAGTCCTTATACAATGAGCAGTTCTTC.

This chain connects TRBV12-3 or TRBV12-4 to TRBJ2-2; D remains ambiguous. The CDR3 runs 16 residues. V lost 6 bases and J lost 4, with 18 bases in between. CDR3 coding DNA: TGTGCCAGCAGCCCCTTGTTAATACAACCCACCGGGGAGCTGTTTTTT. Amino acid sequence: CASSPLLIQPTGELFF.

V and J are TRBV25-1 and TRBJ2-4; a weak D match, TRBD1 (5 bases). CDR1 MGHDK and CDR2 SYGVNS come from the germline V gene. CDR3 size: 17 residues. V lost 5 bases to trimming and J lost 0 bases, with 17 bases between them. CDR3 amino acids: CASSSVDSDLAKNIQYF. The CDR3 DNA is TGTGCCAGCAGTTCCGTAGACAGCGACCTAGCCAAAAACATTCAGTACTTC.

CDR3 region: CATVGRDASETQYF. CDR3 sequence (DNA): TGTGCCACCGTGGGCAGGGATGCCTCAGAGACCCAGTACTTC. V is TRBV24-1 and J is TRBJ2-5, with a tentative D call TRBD1 (5 bases). Germline lookup yields CDR1 KGHDR and CDR2 SFDVKD. Trimming took off 9 bases at V and 4 bases at J, with 17 bases between the two ends. The CDR3 sequence is 14 residues long.

The chain employs TRBV9 and TRBJ2-7; 9 bases are a match to TRBD2. Looked up from germline, CDR1 is SGDLS and CDR2 is YYNGEE. The CDR3 runs 14 residues. V was clipped by 2 bases and J by 4 bases; unmatched bases: 4. For the CDR3, the DNA is TGTGCCAGCAGCGTCAGCGGGAGGTCGTACGAGCAGTACTTC. It codes for CASSVSGRSYEQYF.

This sequence joins TRBV18 and TRBJ2-7; D may match TRBD1 or TRBD2 (5 bases each). This CDR3 is 19 amino acids long. Trimming stripped 0 bases from V and 5 bases from J, with 26 bases between. Looked up from germline, CDR1 is KGHSH and CDR2 is LQKENI. The CDR3 bases are TGTGCCAGCTCACCACCCATCGGGACCCCCGGAGTGTCTGACCACGAGCAGTACGTC. As protein: CASSPPIGTPGVSDHEQYV.

The CDR3 DNA is TGTGCCAGCAGCTTATACTCCAACCCGGACCGACAGCCCCAGCATTTT. It encodes CASSLYSNPDRQPQHF. The chain links TRBV7-8 to TRBJ1-5; D is ambiguous. The germline V gene has CDR1 SGHVS and CDR2 FQNEAQ. The CDR3 runs to 16 residues. Trimming took off 2 bases at V and 7 bases at J, with 18 bases between the two ends. The full variable domain, its missing parts supplied by reference TRBV7-8 and TRBJ1-5, is GAGVSQSPRYKVAKRGQDVALRCDPISGHVSLFWYQQALGQGPEFLTYFQNEAQLDKSGLPSDRFFAERPEGSVSTLKIQRTQQEDSAVYLCASSLYSNPDRQPQHFGDGTRLSIL.

V gene TRBV7-9 combines with J gene TRBJ1-1; no firm D call. The CDR3 loop spans 12 amino acids. Trimming stripped 3 bases from V and 8 bases from J, with 10 bases between. The germline V gene has CDR1 SEHNR and CDR2 FQNEAQ (reference sequence). The CDR3 region is CASSFGRGEAFF. The CDR3 DNA is TGTGCCAGCAGCTTCGGGAGAGGCGAAGCTTTCTTT.

This clonotype came up once. The chain combines TRBV12-3 or TRBV12-4 with TRBJ2-2; tentatively, D is TRBD1 (5 bases). CDR3 length: 12 amino acids. V was clipped by 3 bases and J by 10 bases, with 9 bases between them. The CDR3 region is CASSFGHPELFF. The CDR3 DNA reads as TGTGCCAGCAGTTTTGGACATCCGGAGCTGTTTTTT.

This sequence joins TRBV11-2 and TRBJ1-2, with 9 bases aligning to TRBD1. With V trimmed by 4 bases and J by 6 bases, 6 bases remained unmatched. The CDR3 runs to 14 residues. The germline CDR1 and CDR2 sequences are SGHAT and FQNNGV. CDR3 sequence: CASSSRDRVNGYTF. CDR3 nucleotide sequence: TGTGCCAGCAGCTCCCGGGACAGGGTAAATGGCTACACCTTC.

This sequence joins TRBV5-1 and TRBJ2-7, with no clear D. CDR1 is SGHRS and CDR2 is YFSETQ in the germline V gene. This CDR3 comprises 11 residues. The germline V and J ends were trimmed by 4 bases and 5 bases, with 7 bases remaining between them. CDR3 sequence (DNA): TGCGCCAGCAGCCTCGAAAACGAGCAGTACTTC. Translated: CASSLENEQYF.

The chain joins TRBV5-6 to TRBJ2-2, with D unresolved. This CDR3 region has 16 residues. In germline, CDR1 is SGHDT, CDR2 YYEEEE. Deletions cut 0 bases from V and 1 base from J, with 10 bases between. The CDR3 sequence is CASSLGPNRNTGELFF. The CDR3 region has the DNA TGTGCCAGCAGCTTGGGACCAAATAGGAACACCGGGGAGCTGTTTTTT.

Of note for this clonotype: Its ends do not fully match the called genes, so a read error is possible. The CDR3: CASSYVRVPKYNGQFF. CDR3 sequence (DNA): TGTGCCAGCAGTTACGTGAGGGTGCCCAAGTACAATGGGCAGTTCTTC. This chain links TRBV6-6 with TRBJ2-1, with D maybe TRBD2 (5 bases). Germline V lookup: CDR1 MNHNY, CDR2 SVGAGI (reference sequence). The CDR3 has 16 residues.

This clonotype was seen a single time. The chain combines TRBV5-1 with TRBJ2-3; the match to TRBD2 covers 11 bases. Trimming cost V 4 bases and J 1 base; bases outside gene matches: 14. The germline gives CDR1 SGHRS, CDR2 YFSETQ. This CDR3 comprises 19 residues. The CDR3 sequence is CASSPRGSGGGLGTDTQYF. CDR3 in DNA: TGCGCCAGCAGCCCCCGGGGTAGCGGGGGGGGCTTGGGCACAGATACGCAGTATTTT.

This clonotype was counted once. The chain is built from TRBV5-6 and TRBJ2-7; 14 positions match TRBD2. The V and J ends lost 3 bases and 7 bases, in that order; junction bases with no gene match: 6. The CDR3 loop spans 15 amino acids. CDR1 is SGHDT, CDR2 YYEEEE, per germline. The CDR3 sequence: CASSWGTSGSLEQYV. CDR3 coding DNA: TGTGCCAGCAGCTGGGGGACTAGCGGGAGTTTAGAGCAGTACGTC.